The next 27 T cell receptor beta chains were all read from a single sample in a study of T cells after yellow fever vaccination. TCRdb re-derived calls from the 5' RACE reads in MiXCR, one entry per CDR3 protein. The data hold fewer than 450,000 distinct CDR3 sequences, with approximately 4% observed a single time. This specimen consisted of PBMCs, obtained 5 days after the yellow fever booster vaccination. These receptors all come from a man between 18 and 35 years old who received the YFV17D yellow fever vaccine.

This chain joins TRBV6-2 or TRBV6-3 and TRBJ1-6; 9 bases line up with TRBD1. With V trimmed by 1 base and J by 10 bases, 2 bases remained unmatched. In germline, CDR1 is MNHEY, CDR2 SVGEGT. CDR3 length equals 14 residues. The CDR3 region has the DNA TGTGCCAGCAGTTACTGGACAGGGGAATCACCCCTCCACTTT. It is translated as CASSYWTGESPLHF.

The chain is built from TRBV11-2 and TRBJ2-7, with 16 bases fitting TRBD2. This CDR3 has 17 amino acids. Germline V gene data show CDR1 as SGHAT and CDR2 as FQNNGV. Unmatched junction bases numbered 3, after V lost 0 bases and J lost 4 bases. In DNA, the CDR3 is TGTGCCAGCAGCTTAGAACCGGGACTAGCGGGGGGGTACGAGCAGTACTTC. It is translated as CASSLEPGLAGGYEQYF.

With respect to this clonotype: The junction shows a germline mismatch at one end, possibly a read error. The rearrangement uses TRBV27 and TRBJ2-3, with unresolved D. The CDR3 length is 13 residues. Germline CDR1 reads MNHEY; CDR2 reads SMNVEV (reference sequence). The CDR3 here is CASSLTWADTQNF. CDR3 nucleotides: TGTGCCAGCAGTTTGACTTGGGCAGATACGCAGAATTTT.

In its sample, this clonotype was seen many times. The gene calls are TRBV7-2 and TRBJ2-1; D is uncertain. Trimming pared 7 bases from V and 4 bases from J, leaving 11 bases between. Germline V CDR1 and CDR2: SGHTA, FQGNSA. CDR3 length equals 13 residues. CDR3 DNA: TGTGCCAGCACCGCCGGCCGTTACAATGAGCAGTTCTTC. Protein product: CASTAGRYNEQFF.

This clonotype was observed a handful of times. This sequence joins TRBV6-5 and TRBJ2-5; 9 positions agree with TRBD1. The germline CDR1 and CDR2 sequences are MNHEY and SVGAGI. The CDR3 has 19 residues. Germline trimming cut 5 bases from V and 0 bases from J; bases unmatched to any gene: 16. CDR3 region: CASSKTSGTGNPYQETQYF. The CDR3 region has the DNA TGTGCCAGCAGTAAGACCTCCGGGACAGGGAACCCGTACCAAGAGACCCAGTACTTC.

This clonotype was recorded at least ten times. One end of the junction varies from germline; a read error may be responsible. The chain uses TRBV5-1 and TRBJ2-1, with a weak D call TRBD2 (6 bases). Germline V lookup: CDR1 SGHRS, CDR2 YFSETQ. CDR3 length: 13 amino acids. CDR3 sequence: CASSSGLYNEQFF. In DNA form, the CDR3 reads TGTGCTAGCAGTTCGGGACTTTACAATGAGCAGTTCTTC.

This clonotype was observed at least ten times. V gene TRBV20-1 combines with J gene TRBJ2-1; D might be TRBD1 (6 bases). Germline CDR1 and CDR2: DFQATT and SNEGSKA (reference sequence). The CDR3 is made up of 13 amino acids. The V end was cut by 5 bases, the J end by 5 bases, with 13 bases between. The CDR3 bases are TGCAGTGCTCCAAGGACAGCCCACAATGAGCAGTTCTTC. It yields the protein CSAPRTAHNEQFF.

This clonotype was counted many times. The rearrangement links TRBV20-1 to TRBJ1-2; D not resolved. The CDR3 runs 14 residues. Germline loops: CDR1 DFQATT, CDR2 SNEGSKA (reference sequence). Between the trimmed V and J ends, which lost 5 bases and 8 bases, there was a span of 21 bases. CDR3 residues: CSAGFRAAFRGYTF. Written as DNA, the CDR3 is TGCAGTGCTGGCTTTCGGGCCGCTTTTAGAGGCTACACCTTC.

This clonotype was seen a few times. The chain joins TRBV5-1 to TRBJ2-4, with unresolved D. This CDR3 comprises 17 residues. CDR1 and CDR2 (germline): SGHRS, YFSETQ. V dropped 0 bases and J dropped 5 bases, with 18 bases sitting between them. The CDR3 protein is CASSLGLHTASENIQYF. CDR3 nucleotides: TGCGCCAGCAGCTTGGGTCTCCATACGGCCTCCGAAAACATTCAGTACTTC.

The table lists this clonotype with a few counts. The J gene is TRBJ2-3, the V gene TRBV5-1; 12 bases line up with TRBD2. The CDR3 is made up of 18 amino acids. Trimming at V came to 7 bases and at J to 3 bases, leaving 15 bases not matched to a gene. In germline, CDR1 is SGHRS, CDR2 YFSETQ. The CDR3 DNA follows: TGCGCCAGCTCATTCCGGGGGACTAGCGGGTCGAGAACAGATACGCAGTATTTT. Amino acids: CASSFRGTSGSRTDTQYF.

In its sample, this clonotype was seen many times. The CDR3 loop is CASSRLAGGHEQYF. CDR3 in DNA: TGCGCCAGCAGCCGACTAGCGGGGGGGCACGAGCAGTACTTC. This chain uses TRBV4-1 with TRBJ2-7, with 14 bases aligning to TRBD2. The CDR3 consists of 14 residues. The germline CDR1 and CDR2 sequences are MGHRA and YSYEKL. V shed 4 bases and J 5 bases; nucleotides not matched to a gene: 1.

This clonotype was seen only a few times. Here the CDR3 DNA reads TGTGCCAGCAGCTTGGACAGTAGATTTGAAGCTTTCTTT. Protein: CASSLDSRFEAFF. The chain carries TRBV5-6 and TRBJ1-1, with no clear D. The CDR3 extends over 13 amino acids. The germline V gene has CDR1 SGHDT and CDR2 YYEEEE. Trimming removed 0 bases from V and 7 bases from J, with 10 bases in between.

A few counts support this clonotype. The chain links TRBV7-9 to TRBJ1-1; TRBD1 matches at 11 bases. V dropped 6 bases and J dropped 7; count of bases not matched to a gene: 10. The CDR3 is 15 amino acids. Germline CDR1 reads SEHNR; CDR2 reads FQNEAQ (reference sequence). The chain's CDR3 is CASSRDGTGGFEAFF. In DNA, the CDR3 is TGTGCCAGCAGTAGAGACGGGACAGGGGGATTTGAAGCTTTCTTT.

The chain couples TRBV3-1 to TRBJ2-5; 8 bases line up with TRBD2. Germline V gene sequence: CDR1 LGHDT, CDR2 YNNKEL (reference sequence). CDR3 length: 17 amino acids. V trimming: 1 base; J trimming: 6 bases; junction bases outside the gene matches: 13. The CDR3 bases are TGTGCCAGCAGCCAAGTCGTTAGCGGGGCGTATGGCAAGACCCAGTACTTC. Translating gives CASSQVVSGAYGKTQYF.

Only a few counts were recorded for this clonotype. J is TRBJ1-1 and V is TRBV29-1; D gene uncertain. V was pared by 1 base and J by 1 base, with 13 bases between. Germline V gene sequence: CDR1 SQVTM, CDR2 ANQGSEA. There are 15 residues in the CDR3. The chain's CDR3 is CSVEGASRGNTEAFF. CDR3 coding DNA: TGCAGCGTTGAAGGGGCTTCACGGGGGAACACTGAAGCTTTCTTT.

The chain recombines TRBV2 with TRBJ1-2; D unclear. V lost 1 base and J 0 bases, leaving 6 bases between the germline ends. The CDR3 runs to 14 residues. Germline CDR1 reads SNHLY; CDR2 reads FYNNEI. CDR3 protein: CASSEVVANYGYTF. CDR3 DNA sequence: TGTGCCAGCAGTGAAGTGGTGGCTAACTATGGCTACACCTTC.

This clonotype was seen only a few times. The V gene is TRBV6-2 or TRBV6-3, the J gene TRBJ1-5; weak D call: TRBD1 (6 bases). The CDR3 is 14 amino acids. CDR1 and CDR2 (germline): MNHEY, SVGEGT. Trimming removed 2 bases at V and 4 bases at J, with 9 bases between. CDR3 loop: CASSYRGTNQPQHF. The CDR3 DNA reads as TGTGCCAGCAGTTACAGGGGGACGAATCAGCCCCAGCATTTT.

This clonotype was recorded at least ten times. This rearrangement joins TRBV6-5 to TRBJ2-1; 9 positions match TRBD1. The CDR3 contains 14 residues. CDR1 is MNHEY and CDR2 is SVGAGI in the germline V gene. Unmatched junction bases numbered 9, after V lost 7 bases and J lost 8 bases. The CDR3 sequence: CASKPGQGNDEQFF. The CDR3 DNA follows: TGTGCCAGCAAACCGGGACAGGGCAACGATGAGCAGTTCTTC.

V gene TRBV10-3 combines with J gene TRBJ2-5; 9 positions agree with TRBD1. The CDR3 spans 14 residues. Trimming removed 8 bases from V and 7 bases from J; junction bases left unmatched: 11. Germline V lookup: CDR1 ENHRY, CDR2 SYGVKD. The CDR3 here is CAIGSDRGSRTQYF. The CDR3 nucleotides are TGTGCCATCGGCTCGGACAGGGGTTCTCGGACCCAGTACTTC.

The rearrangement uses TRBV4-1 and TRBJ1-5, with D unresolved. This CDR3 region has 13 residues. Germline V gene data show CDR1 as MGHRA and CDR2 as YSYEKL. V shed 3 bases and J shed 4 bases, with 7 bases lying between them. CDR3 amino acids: CASSQWLNQPQHF. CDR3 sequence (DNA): TGCGCCAGCAGCCAGTGGCTTAATCAGCCCCAGCATTTT.

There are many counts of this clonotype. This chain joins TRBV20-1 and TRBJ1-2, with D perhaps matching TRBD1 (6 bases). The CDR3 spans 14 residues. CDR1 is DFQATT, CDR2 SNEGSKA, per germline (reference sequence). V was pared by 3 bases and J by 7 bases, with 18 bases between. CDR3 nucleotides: TGCAGTGCTAGGGACGTTCGAGACAGGTCTGGCTACACCTTC. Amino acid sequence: CSARDVRDRSGYTF.

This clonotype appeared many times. CDR3 loop: CASSGGVGNIQYF. For the CDR3, the DNA is TGTGCCAGCAGTGGTGGCGTGGGTAACATTCAGTACTTC. This chain connects TRBV2 to TRBJ2-4; D is ambiguous. V lost 4 bases and J 7 bases, leaving 11 bases between the germline ends. From germline, CDR1 is SNHLY and CDR2 FYNNEI. This CDR3 comprises 13 residues.

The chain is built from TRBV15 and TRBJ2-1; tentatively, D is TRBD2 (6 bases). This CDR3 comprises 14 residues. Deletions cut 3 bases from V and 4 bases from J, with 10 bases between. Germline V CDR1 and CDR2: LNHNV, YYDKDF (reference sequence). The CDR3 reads CATSRAGRYNEQFF. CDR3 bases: TGTGCCACCAGCAGGGCGGGGAGGTACAATGAGCAGTTCTTC.

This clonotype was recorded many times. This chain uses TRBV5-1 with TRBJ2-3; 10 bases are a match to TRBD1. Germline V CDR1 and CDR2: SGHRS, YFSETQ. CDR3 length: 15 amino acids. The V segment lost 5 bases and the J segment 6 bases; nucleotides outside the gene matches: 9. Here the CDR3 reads CASRDRTGGEDTQYF. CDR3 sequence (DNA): TGCGCCAGCAGAGACCGGACAGGGGGAGAGGATACGCAGTATTTT.

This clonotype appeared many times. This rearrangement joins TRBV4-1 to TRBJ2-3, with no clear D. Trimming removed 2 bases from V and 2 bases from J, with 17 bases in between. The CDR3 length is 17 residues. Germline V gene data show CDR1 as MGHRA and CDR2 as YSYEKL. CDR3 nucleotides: TGCGCCAGCAGCCAAATCCAGCGACTGAGACACACAGATACGCAGTATTTT. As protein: CASSQIQRLRHTDTQYF.

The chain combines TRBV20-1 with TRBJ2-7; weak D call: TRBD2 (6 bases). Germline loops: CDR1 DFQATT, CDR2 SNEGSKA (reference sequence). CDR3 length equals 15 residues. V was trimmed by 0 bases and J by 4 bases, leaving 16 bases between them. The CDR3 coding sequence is TGCAGTGCTAGAGATACGGCGGGACGAGGTTACGAGCAGTACTTC. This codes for CSARDTAGRGYEQYF.

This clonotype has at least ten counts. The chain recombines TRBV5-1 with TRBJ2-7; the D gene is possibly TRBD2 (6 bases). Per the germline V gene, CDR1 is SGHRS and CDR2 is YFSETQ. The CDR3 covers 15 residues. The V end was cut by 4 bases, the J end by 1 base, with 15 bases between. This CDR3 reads CASSPDTGGSYEQYF. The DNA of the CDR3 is TGCGCCAGCAGCCCGGATACAGGAGGGTCCTACGAGCAGTACTTC.